These T cell receptor beta chains were read from a single sample in a study of T cell responses to AZD1222 COVID-19 vaccine. Produced via immunoSEQ multiplex PCR; TCRdb's table is partial and in-frame only. The table lists tens of thousands of clones, 85% to 90% of them singletons, with about 7% in the top ten. The sequences come from peripheral blood, collected on day 0 of AZD1222 vaccination. These receptors all come from an adult in good health. The CDR3 runs from the conserved cysteine through the conserved F or W. For some rows the clone size is stated as once, few or many, or as a class when expanded; others skip it.

j_call: TRBJ2-7; v_call: TRBV10-3; clone_size: NA; cdr3_aa: CAISASEVTYEQYF
j_call: TRBJ2-1; v_call: TRBV6-5; clone_size: NA; cdr3_aa: CATAQRQGTYNEQFF
j_call: TRBJ2-7; v_call: TRBV7-6; clone_size: once; cdr3_aa: CASSLASSGRGEQYF
j_call: TRBJ1-1; v_call: TRBV13; clone_size: NA; cdr3_aa: CASSQSQGSMNTEAFF
j_call: TRBJ2-7; v_call: TRBV7-2; clone_size: NA; cdr3_aa: CASSLAGPSGGAYEQYF
j_call: TRBJ1-4; v_call: TRBV19; clone_size: NA; cdr3_aa: CASSKNLPGHGTEELFF
j_call: TRBJ2-7; v_call: TRBV6-1; clone_size: NA; cdr3_aa: CASSDRQGAGEQYF
j_call: TRBJ1-3; v_call: TRBV9; clone_size: NA; cdr3_aa: CASSPGPQGSGNTIYF
j_call: TRBJ1-1; v_call: TRBV5-1; clone_size: NA; cdr3_aa: CASSLTGSTEAFF
j_call: TRBJ2-7; v_call: TRBV11-3; clone_size: NA; cdr3_aa: CASSLGGTGHREQYF
j_call: TRBJ2-7; v_call: TRBV5-6; clone_size: few; cdr3_aa: CASSLGGVEYYEQYF
j_call: TRBJ1-5; v_call: TRBV27; clone_size: NA; cdr3_aa: CASREEEYSNQPQHF
j_call: TRBJ2-7; v_call: TRBV28; clone_size: NA; cdr3_aa: CASSLSLGPGEQYF
j_call: TRBJ2-1; v_call: TRBV28; clone_size: NA; cdr3_aa: CASSSSTRGNEQFF
j_call: TRBJ1-4; v_call: TRBV19; clone_size: NA; cdr3_aa: CASSIGRGQYNEKLFF
j_call: TRBJ2-3; v_call: TRBV5-4; clone_size: NA; cdr3_aa: CASSLEAGGTTDTQYF
j_call: TRBJ1-1; v_call: TRBV7-2; clone_size: NA; cdr3_aa: CASSLLLTEAFF
j_call: TRBJ1-4; v_call: TRBV7-9; clone_size: few; cdr3_aa: CASSSQGRGRHHEKLFF
j_call: TRBJ2-5; v_call: TRBV6-5; clone_size: few; cdr3_aa: CASRGAGGQETQYF
j_call: TRBJ2-5; v_call: TRBV10-1; clone_size: NA; cdr3_aa: CASRTLGPLEETQYF
j_call: TRBJ1-2; v_call: TRBV3-1/TRBV3-2; clone_size: once; cdr3_aa: CASSQVPGQSHGYTF
j_call: TRBJ1-2; v_call: TRBV3-1/TRBV3-2; clone_size: NA; cdr3_aa: CASSQDGQNGYTF
j_call: TRBJ2-5; v_call: TRBV6-1; clone_size: NA; cdr3_aa: CASSEGSMGGETQYF
j_call: TRBJ1-5; v_call: TRBV2; clone_size: few; cdr3_aa: CASSEASRGEPQHF
j_call: TRBJ1-5; v_call: TRBV5-1; clone_size: NA; cdr3_aa: CASSSLQGQPQHF
j_call: TRBJ2-7; v_call: TRBV3-1/TRBV3-2; clone_size: NA; cdr3_aa: CASSPLGGPYEQYF
j_call: TRBJ1-4; v_call: TRBV12-3/TRBV12-4; clone_size: NA; cdr3_aa: CASTLNEKLFF
j_call: TRBJ2-1; v_call: TRBV4-2; clone_size: NA; cdr3_aa: CASRPGTSIDNEQFF